The entry below describes one TCR beta chain. There are many counts of this clonotype. The antigen it binds to is not known. No much larger clonotype is one base removed from it; base qualities were not supplied. Spanning cysteine to phenylalanine, the CDR3 consists of 14 amino acids. The retained sequence is limited to the CDR3, 42 bases, with the frame set at the first base. CDR1 is given as MDHEN and CDR2 as SYDVKM, both from the germline V gene. The V and J ends are trimmed by 6 bases and 0 bases, leaving 11 bases between them. The data originate from a study of molecular identifiers for immune sequencing clone quantification (dated by TCRdb to 2016 to 2019). About the full investigation: For a replicate experiment, RNA from around 20,000 or 100,000 naive CD8 T cells was divided into five aliquots, of which four were sequenced. CD8 T cells were used in a methods study to benchmark molecular-identifier clustering-based TCR repertoire sequencing (MIDCIRS) and TCR RNA copy counting. Results the study describes overall, beyond this receptor: Modeling gave 3 to 3.5 recovered TCR RNA copies per cell versus roughly 10 by digital PCR, implying approximately 32% capture efficiency. In CMV-specific effector cells, over 99% of molecules were held by clones above 20 RNA copies, whereas under 1% of molecules were held by such clones in naive cells. Spiked-in Jurkat TCR RNA equal to a single cell's worth was reported to be detectable even within 1,100,000 naive CD8 T cells. When barcode sub-clustering was not used, chimeric consensus sequences inflated TCR diversity, with chimeras reaching as high as 47%. Highly expanded clone sizes could be underestimated if identical TCR molecules share a barcode. Spiked-in Jurkat TCR RNA (around 9 copies' worth), which is not part of the donor repertoire, was contained in the naive libraries.

Naive CD8 T cell libraries were made from approximately 20,000 to 1,000,000 sorted cells using 10%, 30% or 50% of purified RNA. Naive CD8 T cells, defined as CD8+CD4-CCR7+CD45RA+, were FACS-sorted into RLT Plus buffer on a BD FACSAria II. To test detection sensitivity, Jurkat RNA equivalent to approximately nine TCR copies was spiked into samples of about 19,000-1,000,000 naive CD8 T cells. Enrichment of CD8 T cells was performed with RosetteSep CD8+ T Cell Enrichment Cocktail and Ficoll-Paque, after which ACK red cell lysis was carried out. Library preparation was by PCR. This sample was sequenced with a NextSeq 500. Preparation of bulk TCR libraries followed a previously described approach, with the TCR primers listed in Table S5. Purification of total RNA was performed with the Qiagen AllPrep DNA/RNA kit. Before analysis, reads from multiple sequencing runs of one library were combined. Per the original workflow: Reads were retained only if an exact TCR constant sequence was present, and the retained reads were trimmed to 150 nt and grouped according to their 12-nt molecular barcodes. Reads inside each barcode group were sub-clustered using a 15% Levenshtein threshold, and a quality-weighted consensus sequence was constructed for each RNA molecule. Non-functional sequences were excluded, and lower-count sequences lying one edit away from another sequence were also excluded. On the basis of fitting two negative binomial distributions, barcode sub-clusters with fewer than 20% of the maximum read count were discarded. In-frame beta chains were kept once TCRdb had trimmed the public reads at Q25 with fastp and called clones with MiXCR. CDR3 protein duplicates are merged, each entry listing the most common genes and DNA. These V and J calls rely on TCRdb rather than the paper's analysis. This sample lists about 630,000 distinct CDR3 sequences; roughly 25% were detected once. The ten largest clones take up 0.6% to 0.9% of the sample.

Material: naive CD8+ T cells from blood, with Jurkat cell RNA spiked in. The cell subset or site label of this sample denotes: FACS-sorted CD8+CD4-CCR7+CD45RA+ naive T cells. Recombination joined TRBV28 with TRBJ1-2, with the D gene not clear enough to name. The sequence came from a human donor in good health. Some libraries in this study had Jurkat cell RNA spiked in. The CDR3 amino acid sequence is: CASSPPGANYGYTF. The DNA sequence is TGTGCCAGCAGCCCCCCCGGGGCTAACTATGGCTACACCTTC.